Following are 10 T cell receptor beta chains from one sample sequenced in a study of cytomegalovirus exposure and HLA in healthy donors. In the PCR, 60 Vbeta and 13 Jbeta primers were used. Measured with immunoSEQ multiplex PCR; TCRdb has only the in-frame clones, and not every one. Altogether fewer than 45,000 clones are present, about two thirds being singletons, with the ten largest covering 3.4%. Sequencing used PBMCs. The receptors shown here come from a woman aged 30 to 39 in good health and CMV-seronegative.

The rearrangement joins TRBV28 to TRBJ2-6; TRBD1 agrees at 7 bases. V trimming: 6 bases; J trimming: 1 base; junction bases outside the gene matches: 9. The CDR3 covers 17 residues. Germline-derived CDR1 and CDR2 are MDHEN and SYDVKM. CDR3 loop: CASRRDSLGSGANVLTF. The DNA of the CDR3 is TGTGCCAGCAGAAGGGACAGCCTGGGGTCTGGGGCCAACGTCCTGACTTTC. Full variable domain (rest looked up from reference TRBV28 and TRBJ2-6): DVKVTQSSRYLVKRTGEKVFLECVQDMDHENMFWYRQDPGLGLRLIYFSYDVKMKEKGDIPEGYSVSREKKERFSLILESASTNQTSMYLCASRRDSLGSGANVLTFGAGSRLTVL.

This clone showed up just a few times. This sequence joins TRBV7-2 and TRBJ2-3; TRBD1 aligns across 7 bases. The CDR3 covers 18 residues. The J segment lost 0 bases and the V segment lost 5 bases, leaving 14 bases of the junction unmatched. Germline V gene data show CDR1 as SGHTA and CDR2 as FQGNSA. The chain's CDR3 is CASSPHQTGTASTDTQYF. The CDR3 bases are TGTGCCAGCAGCCCGCACCAGACCGGGACAGCTAGCACAGATACGCAGTATTTT.

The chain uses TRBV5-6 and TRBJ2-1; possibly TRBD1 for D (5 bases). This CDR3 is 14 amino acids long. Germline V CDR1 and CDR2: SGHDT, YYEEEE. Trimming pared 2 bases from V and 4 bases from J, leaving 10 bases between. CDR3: CASSLVGAYNEQFF. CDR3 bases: TGTGCCAGCAGCTTAGTAGGGGCGTACAATGAGCAGTTCTTC. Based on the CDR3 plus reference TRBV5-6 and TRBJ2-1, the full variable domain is DAGVTQSPTHLIKTRGQQVTLRCSPKSGHDTVSWYQQALGQGPQFIFQYYEEEERQRGNFPDRFSGHQFPNYSSELNVNALLLGDSALYLCASSLVGAYNEQFFGPGTRLTVL.

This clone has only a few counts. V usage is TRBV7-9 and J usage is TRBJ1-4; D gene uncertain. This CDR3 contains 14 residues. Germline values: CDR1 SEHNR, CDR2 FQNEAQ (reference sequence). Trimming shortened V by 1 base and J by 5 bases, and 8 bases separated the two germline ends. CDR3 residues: CASSLGGVNEKLFF. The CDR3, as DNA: TGTGCCAGCAGCTTAGGAGGAGTCAATGAAAAACTGTTTTTT. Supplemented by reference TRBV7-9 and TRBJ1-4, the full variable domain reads DTGVSQNPRHKITKRGQNVTFRCDPISEHNRLYWYRQTLGQGPEFLTYFQNEAQLEKSRLLSDRFSAERPKGSFSTLEIQRTEQGDSAMYLCASSLGGVNEKLFFGSGTQLSVL.

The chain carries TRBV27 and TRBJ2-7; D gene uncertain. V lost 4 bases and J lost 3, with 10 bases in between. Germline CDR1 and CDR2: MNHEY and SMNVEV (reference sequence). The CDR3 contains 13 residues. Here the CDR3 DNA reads TGTGCCAGCAGTTACACCATAAACTACGAGCAGTACTTC. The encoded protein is CASSYTINYEQYF.

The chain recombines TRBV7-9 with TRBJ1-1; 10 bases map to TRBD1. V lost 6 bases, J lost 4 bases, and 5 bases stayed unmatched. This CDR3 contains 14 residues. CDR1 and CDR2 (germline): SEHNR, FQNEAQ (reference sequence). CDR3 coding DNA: TGTGCCAGCAGGACAGGGGGCGAGAGCACTGAAGCTTTCTTT. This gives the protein CASRTGGESTEAFF.

CDR3 coding DNA: TGCGCCAGCAGAGATCGACAGGGGAAGACCCAGTACTTC. Translation gives CASRDRQGKTQYF. V gene TRBV5-1 combines with J gene TRBJ2-5; 8 bases fit TRBD1. V shed 5 bases and J 6 bases; nucleotides not matched to a gene: 6. In germline, CDR1 is SGHRS, CDR2 YFSETQ. CDR3 length equals 13 residues.

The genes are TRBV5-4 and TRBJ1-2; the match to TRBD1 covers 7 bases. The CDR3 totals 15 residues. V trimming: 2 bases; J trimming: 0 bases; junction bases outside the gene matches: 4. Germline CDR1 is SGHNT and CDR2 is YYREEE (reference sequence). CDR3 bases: TGTGCCAGCAGCTTTGGGGGGACAGCTAACTATGGCTACACCTTC. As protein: CASSFGGTANYGYTF.

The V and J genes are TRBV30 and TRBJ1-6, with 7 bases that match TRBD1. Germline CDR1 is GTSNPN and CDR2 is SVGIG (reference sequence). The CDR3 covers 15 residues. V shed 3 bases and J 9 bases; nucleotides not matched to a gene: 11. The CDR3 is CAWREGQARRSPLHF. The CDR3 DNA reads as TGTGCCTGGAGAGAAGGACAGGCCAGGCGTTCACCCCTCCACTTT.

CDR3 bases: TGTGCCTGGGCCGGGACAGATTCTAACTATGGCTACACCTTC. It encodes CAWAGTDSNYGYTF. This rearrangement joins TRBV30 to TRBJ1-2, with 7 bases fitting TRBD1. This CDR3 spans 14 amino acids. CDR1 GTSNPN and CDR2 SVGIG come from the germline V gene (reference sequence). The junction had 6 bases not matched to a gene; V was cut back by 5 bases and J by 0 bases.